Below, 16 T cell receptor beta chains from the same sample are listed, as sequenced in a study of shared clonotypes between healthy human individuals. Naive CD8 cells were CD45RO-negative, positively selected for CCR7, excluding terminally differentiated effector memory CD45RA+ cells. The method was immunoSEQ multiplex PCR; TCRdb's version includes in-frame clones alone and lacks a portion of them. In the table there are 2 million to 2.5 million clones, just under 95% of which are singletons. The specimen was naive CD8+ T cells sorted from blood. These receptors were obtained from a man aged 18 to 30 in good health.

This chain links TRBV7-9 with TRBJ2-7; D is possibly TRBD2 (6 bases). From germline, CDR1 is SEHNR and CDR2 FQNEAQ (reference sequence). This CDR3 is built from 14 residues. V shed 5 bases and J shed 2 bases, with 13 bases lying between them. CDR3: CASSHGGIAYEQYF. The CDR3 nucleotides read TGTGCCAGCAGCCATGGGGGGATTGCCTACGAGCAGTACTTC.

This chain links TRBV6-5 with TRBJ2-5; D unresolved. Trimming left V 0 bases short and J 2 bases short, with 10 bases between. Looked up from germline, CDR1 is MNHEY and CDR2 is SVGAGI. The CDR3 is 15 residues long. The CDR3 coding sequence is TGTGCCAGCAGTTACTCGACTTGGTCACAAGAGACCCAGTACTTC. Translation: CASSYSTWSQETQYF.

The chain employs TRBV4-3 and TRBJ2-1; D uncertain. The germline gives CDR1 LGHNA, CDR2 YSLEER. V lost 4 bases and J lost 4, with 17 bases in between. This CDR3 spans 16 amino acids. Here the CDR3 reads CASSLLFPQLYNEQFF. The DNA of the CDR3 is TGCGCCAGCAGCCTCCTGTTCCCCCAGTTATACAATGAGCAGTTCTTC.

The rearrangement uses TRBV27 and TRBJ1-1, with no clear D. The germline V and J ends were trimmed by 5 bases and 10 bases, with 11 bases remaining between them. The CDR3 consists of 11 residues. Per germline, CDR1 MNHEY and CDR2 SMNVEV (reference sequence). The chain's CDR3 is CASSAGTGAFF. CDR3 nucleotide sequence: TGTGCCAGCAGTGCAGGCACGGGAGCTTTCTTT.

This clone was found once. The rearrangement links TRBV27 to TRBJ2-3; a possible D gene is TRBD2 (5 bases). This CDR3 spans 18 amino acids. Looked up from germline, CDR1 is MNHEY and CDR2 is SMNVEV (reference sequence). V was pared by 5 bases and J by 0 bases, with 21 bases between. The CDR3 spells CASSTIPRSSLSTDTQYF. The CDR3 nucleotides read TGTGCCAGCAGTACGATACCCCGGTCTAGCCTCAGCACAGATACGCAGTATTTT.

The V gene is TRBV11-2, the J gene TRBJ2-3; TRBD2 might be the D (5 bases). V lost 2 bases and J lost 3, with 15 bases in between. CDR3 size: 16 residues. The V gene's germline CDR1 is SGHAT and CDR2 FQNNGV. As DNA, the CDR3 is TGTGCCAGCAGCTTATATGGCGGGTCGGAAACAGATACGCAGTATTTT. Amino acids: CASSLYGGSETDTQYF. The full variable domain, rest sourced from reference TRBV11-2 and TRBJ2-3, is EAGVAQSPRYKIIEKRQSVAFWCNPISGHATLYWYQQILGQGPKLLIQFQNNGVVDDSQLPKDRFSAERLKGVDSTLKIQPAKLEDSAVYLCASSLYGGSETDTQYFGPGTRLTVL.

J is TRBJ2-1 and V is TRBV7-2, with 7 bases that match TRBD2. The V and J ends lost 5 bases and 10 bases, in that order; junction bases with no gene match: 11. This CDR3 has 14 residues. The germline CDR1 and CDR2 sequences are SGHTA and FQGNSA. CDR3: CASSRSAGAREQFF. CDR3 sequence (DNA): TGTGCCAGCAGCCGCTCGGCGGGAGCTAGGGAGCAGTTCTTC.

J is TRBJ2-7 and V is TRBV19; either TRBD1 or TRBD2 may supply D (6 bases each). Germline CDR1 LNHDA, CDR2 SQIVND (reference sequence). The CDR3 loop spans 17 amino acids. Between the trimmed V and J ends, which lost 7 bases and 3 bases, there was a span of 25 bases. CDR3 nucleotides: TGTGCCAGTAAGGGGGGCACAGGCGGACCTGATTTCTACGAGCAGTACTTC. It specifies CASKGGTGGPDFYEQYF. The whole variable domain, filled in from reference TRBV19 and TRBJ2-7, reads DGGITQSPKYLFRKEGQNVTLSCEQNLNHDAMYWYRQDPGQGLRLIYYSQIVNDFQKGDIAEGYSVSREKKESFPLTVTSAQKNPTAFYLCASKGGTGGPDFYEQYFGPGTRLTVT.

This clone was seen a handful of times. Other nucleotide sequences from this sample produce the same CDR3. The chain links TRBV7-2 to TRBJ2-5; D might be TRBD1 (6 bases). There are 13 residues in the CDR3. Germline CDR1 is SGHTA and CDR2 is FQGNSA. V was clipped by 1 base and J by 3 bases, with 6 bases between them. The CDR3 coding sequence is TGTGCCAGCAGCTTAGACAGGGAAGAGACCCAGTACTTC. Amino acids: CASSLDREETQYF.

This chain links TRBV6-5 with TRBJ1-1; D ambiguous. Germline V lookup: CDR1 MNHEY, CDR2 SVGAGI. V lost 5 bases and J lost 2, with 12 bases in between. The CDR3 is 14 residues long. The CDR3 is CASSTSDGNTEAFF. The CDR3 bases are TGTGCCAGCAGTACCAGCGACGGAAACACTGAAGCTTTCTTT.

On this clone: This CDR3 is also generated by other DNA sequences in the sample. The CDR3 bases are TGTGCCAGCAGTTACTCGGAGGGCTCCTACGAGCAGTACTTC. Protein product: CASSYSEGSYEQYF. This rearrangement joins TRBV6-6 to TRBJ2-7; a possible D gene is TRBD2 (6 bases). Germline assignment: CDR1 MNHNY and CDR2 SVGAGI (reference sequence). This CDR3 comprises 14 residues. Trimming pared 0 bases from V and 0 bases from J, leaving 6 bases between.

The rearrangement joins TRBV7-9 to TRBJ2-7, with TRBD2 matching over 12 bases. This CDR3 contains 15 residues. The trim removed 3 bases at V and 3 bases at J, leaving 3 bases unmatched. CDR1 SEHNR and CDR2 FQNEAQ come from the germline V gene (reference sequence). The CDR3 loop reads CASSFASGRDYEQYF. CDR3 sequence (DNA): TGTGCCAGCAGCTTTGCTAGCGGGAGGGACTACGAGCAGTACTTC.

This chain links TRBV9 with TRBJ2-7, with D perhaps assigned TRBD1 or TRBD2 (5 bases each). CDR1 and CDR2 (germline): SGDLS, YYNGEE. Trimming stripped 0 bases from V and 1 base from J, with 17 bases between. This CDR3 contains 17 residues. CDR3 loop: CASSVEGSGRKSYEQYF. The CDR3 DNA sequence: TGTGCCAGCAGCGTAGAGGGGTCGGGAAGGAAATCCTACGAGCAGTACTTC.

This sequence joins TRBV30 and TRBJ1-6; D is perhaps TRBD1 (5 bases). CDR1 is GTSNPN and CDR2 is SVGIG in the germline V gene (reference sequence). The V end was cut by 3 bases, the J end by 9 bases, with 18 bases between. The CDR3 is made up of 15 amino acids. The CDR3 region has the DNA TGTGCCTGGAGGGCCTATGGGGGTTCAACTTCACCCCTCCACTTT. This translates into CAWRAYGGSTSPLHF.

CDR3 DNA sequence: TGCGCCAGCAGCTTGGTCGCGCGGGGGAACAATGAGCAGTTCTTC. As protein: CASSLVARGNNEQFF. This rearrangement joins TRBV5-1 to TRBJ2-1; 7 bases map to TRBD2. The trim removed 0 bases at V and 5 bases at J, leaving 5 bases unmatched. The CDR3 length is 15 residues. From germline, CDR1 is SGHRS and CDR2 YFSETQ.

CDR3 nucleotides: TGTGCCAGCAGCCCGGGGACAGGAATCTTAATACCGACCGGGGAGCTGTTTTTT. Residues: CASSPGTGILIPTGELFF. The chain combines TRBV7-9 with TRBJ2-2; 8 bases match TRBD1. With V trimmed by 5 bases and J by 5 bases, 16 bases remained unmatched. From germline, CDR1 is SEHNR and CDR2 FQNEAQ (reference sequence). This CDR3 spans 18 amino acids.